This T cell receptor (beta chain) originates from a study of T cell changes during pregnancy in multiple sclerosis. TCRdb's table, derived via immunoSEQ multiplex PCR, lists solely in-frame clones and lacks some. The data hold roughly 38,000 clones, with 91% observed a single time. The length of the CDR3 is 15 residues. Trimming pared 3 bases from V and 4 bases from J, leaving 13 bases between. CDR1 and CDR2 from the germline V gene are KGHSH and LQKENI. Sequencing used CD4+ T cells from peripheral blood mononuclear cells, obtained in the second trimester of pregnancy. The chain joins TRBV18 to TRBJ1-3; D ambiguous. The receptor comes from a female donor in good health, enrolled as a control in a pregnancy study. CDR3 sequence reads: CASSPKPTEGNTIYF. CDR3 nucleotides: TGTGCCAGCTCACCGAAGCCAACGGAGGGAAACACCATATATTTT. The full variable domain, in which reference TRBV18 and TRBJ1-3 provide the parts outside the CDR3, is NAGVMQNPRHLVRRRGQEARLRCSPMKGHSHVYWYRQLPEEGLKFMVYLQKENIIDESGMPKERFSAEFPKEGPSILRIQQVVRGDSAAYFCASSPKPTEGNTIYFGEGSWLTVV.